This paragraph reports one T cell receptor (beta chain). This sample is part of a study of blood T cell repertoires in COVID-19. Germline loops: CDR1 LNHDA, CDR2 SQIVND (reference sequence). The ends were cut back, 5 bases at V and 1 base at J, with 9 bases in the middle. The CDR3 is 14 amino acids. Sequenced by immunoSEQ multiplex PCR; TCRdb stores in-frame clones only, minus some. The sample shows some 220,000 clones, about 85% of them seen only once. The sequenced material came from peripheral blood. The V and J genes are TRBV19 and TRBJ2-1; maybe TRBD2 (6 bases). This sequence originates from a man aged 45-65 years who had recovered from COVID-19. CDR3 amino acids: CASSGSGSYNEQFF. The CDR3, as DNA: TGTGCCAGTAGTGGTAGCGGTTCCTACAATGAGCAGTTCTTC.